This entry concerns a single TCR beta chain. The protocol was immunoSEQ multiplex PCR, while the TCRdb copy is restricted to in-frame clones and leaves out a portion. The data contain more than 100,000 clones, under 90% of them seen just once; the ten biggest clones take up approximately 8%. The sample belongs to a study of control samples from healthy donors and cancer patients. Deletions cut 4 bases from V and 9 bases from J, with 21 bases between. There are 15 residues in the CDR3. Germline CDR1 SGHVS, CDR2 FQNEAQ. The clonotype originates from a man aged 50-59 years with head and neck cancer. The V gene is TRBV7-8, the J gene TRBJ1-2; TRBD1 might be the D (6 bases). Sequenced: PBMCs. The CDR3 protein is CASSSSPGTQRRYTF. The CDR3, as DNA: TGTGCCAGCAGCTCCTCCCCGGGGACACAGAGACGCTACACCTTC.